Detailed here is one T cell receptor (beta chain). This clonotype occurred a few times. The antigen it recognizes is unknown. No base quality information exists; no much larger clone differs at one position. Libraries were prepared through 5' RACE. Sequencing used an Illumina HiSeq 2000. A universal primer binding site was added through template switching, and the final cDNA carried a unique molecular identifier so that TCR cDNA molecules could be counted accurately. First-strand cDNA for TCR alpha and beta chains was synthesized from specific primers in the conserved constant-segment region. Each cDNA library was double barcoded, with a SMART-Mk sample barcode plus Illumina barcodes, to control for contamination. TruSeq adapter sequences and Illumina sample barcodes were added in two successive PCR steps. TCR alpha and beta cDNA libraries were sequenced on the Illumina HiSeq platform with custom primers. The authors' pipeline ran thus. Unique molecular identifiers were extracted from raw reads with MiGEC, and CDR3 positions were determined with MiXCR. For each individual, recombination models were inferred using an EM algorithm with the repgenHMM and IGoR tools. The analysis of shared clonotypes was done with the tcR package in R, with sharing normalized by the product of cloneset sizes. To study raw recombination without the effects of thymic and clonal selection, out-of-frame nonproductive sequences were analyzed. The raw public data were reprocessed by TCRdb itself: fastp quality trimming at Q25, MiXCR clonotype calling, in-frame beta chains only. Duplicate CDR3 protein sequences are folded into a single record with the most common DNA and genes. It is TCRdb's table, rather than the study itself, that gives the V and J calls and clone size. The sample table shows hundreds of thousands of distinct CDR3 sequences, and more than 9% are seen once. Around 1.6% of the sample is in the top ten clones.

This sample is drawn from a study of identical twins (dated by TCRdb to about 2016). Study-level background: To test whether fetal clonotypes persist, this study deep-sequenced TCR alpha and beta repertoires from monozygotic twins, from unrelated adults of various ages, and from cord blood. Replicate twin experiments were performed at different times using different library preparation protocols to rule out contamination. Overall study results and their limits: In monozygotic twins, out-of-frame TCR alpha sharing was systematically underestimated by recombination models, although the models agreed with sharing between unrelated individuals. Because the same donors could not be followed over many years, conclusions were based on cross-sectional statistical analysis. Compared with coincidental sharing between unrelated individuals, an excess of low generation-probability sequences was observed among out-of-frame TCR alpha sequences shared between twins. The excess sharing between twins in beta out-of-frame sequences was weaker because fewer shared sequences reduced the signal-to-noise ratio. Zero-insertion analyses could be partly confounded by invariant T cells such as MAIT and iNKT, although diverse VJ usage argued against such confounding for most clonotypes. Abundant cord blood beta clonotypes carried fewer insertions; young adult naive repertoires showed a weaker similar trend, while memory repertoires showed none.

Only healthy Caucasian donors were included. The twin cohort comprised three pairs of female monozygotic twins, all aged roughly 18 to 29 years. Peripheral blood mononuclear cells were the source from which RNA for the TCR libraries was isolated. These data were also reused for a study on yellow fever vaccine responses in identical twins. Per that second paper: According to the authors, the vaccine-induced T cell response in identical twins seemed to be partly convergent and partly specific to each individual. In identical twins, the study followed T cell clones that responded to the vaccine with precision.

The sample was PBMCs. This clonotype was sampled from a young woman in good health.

The CDR3 region: CASSLKLGNIQYF. The DNA reads TGTGCCAGCAGTTTAAAGCTAGGAAACATTCAGTACTTC. The sequence joins TRBV28 to TRBJ2-4; no D gene can be assigned with confidence. At the junction V is shortened by 2 bases and J by 6 bases, with 8 bases in between. CDR1 MDHEN and CDR2 SYDVKM are derived from the germline V gene. Measured from the cysteine to the phenylalanine, the CDR3 is 13 residues long. The read is trimmed to its CDR3 DNA, 39 bases read in frame from base 1. The CDR3 plus the reference TRBV28 and TRBJ2-4 genes for the other parts give the full variable domain: DVKVTQSSRYLVKRTGEKVFLECVQDMDHENMFWYRQDPGLGLRLIYFSYDVKMKEKGDIPEGYSVSREKKERFSLILESASTNQTSMYLCASSLKLGNIQYFGAGTRLSVL.